This T cell receptor beta chain emerged from a study of beta chain features in type 1 diabetes. Study conclusions and caveats: A potential influence of HLA type upon TCRB rearrangement remained unresolved herein. Across patients, naive, central memory and Treg TCRB repertoires exhibited apparently greater similarity than was observed across healthy donors. With patients and controls alike, PCR might favor shorter templates to an equal degree. Type 1 diabetes patients showed a moderate but significant shortening of TCRB CDR3s in all four CD4+ subsets.

V lost 4 bases, J lost 5 bases, and 8 bases stayed unmatched. There are 15 residues in the CDR3. Looked up from germline, CDR1 is LGHNA and CDR2 is YSLEER. Expressed TCRB transcripts got sequenced, as all isolated RNA was reverse transcribed. Read counts averaged roughly 3.5 million for samples of naive, central memory and regulatory T cells. Sequencing used immunoSEQ multiplex PCR; TCRdb keeps in-frame clones, though not all of them. This table holds about 190,000 clones, 6.5% to 9.5% found once. Comments on this clone: Its antigen is unknown.

The receptor was derived from a woman aged 40 to 55 with type 1 diabetes. This chain joins TRBV4-3 and TRBJ2-5, with TRBD2 matching over 9 bases. Sequences were obtained from central memory CD4+ T cells from blood. CDR3 loop: CASSPVRGGQETQYF. The DNA for the CDR3 is TGCGCCAGCAGCCCCGTGCGGGGGGGCCAGGAGACCCAGTACTTC.